Each of the 14 T cell receptor beta chains below was sequenced from the same sample in a study of T-cell memory formation after mild COVID-19. TCRdb reanalysed the 5' RACE reads using MiXCR and keeps one entry per CDR3 protein. The sample has 200,000 to 250,000 distinct CDR3 sequences; more than 8% are singletons. The specimen sequenced was PBMCs or a T cell subset sorted from them (not recorded which). Receptors were obtained from a man aged 18-30 years who had mild COVID-19 (a few samples of this study predate the infection). Cell type and time point are not known.

This clonotype was observed a handful of times. The V and J genes are TRBV6-2 or TRBV6-3 and TRBJ2-7; 12 bases match TRBD2. Germline CDR1 is MNHEY and CDR2 is SVGEGT. The CDR3 is made up of 14 amino acids. Trimming cost V 7 bases and J 3 bases; bases outside gene matches: 4. The CDR3: CASMGGLAGYEQYF. The CDR3, as DNA: TGTGCCAGCATGGGGGGACTAGCGGGCTACGAGCAGTACTTC.

V usage is TRBV27 and J usage is TRBJ1-2; D uncertain. V dropped 5 bases and J dropped 3 bases, with 13 bases sitting between them. In germline, CDR1 is MNHEY, CDR2 SMNVEV (reference sequence). CDR3 length: 14 amino acids. This CDR3 is CASSTLDGYYGYTF. The CDR3 DNA sequence: TGTGCCAGCAGTACCCTTGACGGATACTATGGCTACACCTTC.

This sequence joins TRBV2 and TRBJ1-5; 8 nucleotides match TRBD1. This CDR3 region has 14 residues. With V trimmed by 3 bases and J by 9 bases, 7 bases remained unmatched. Germline CDR1 and CDR2: SNHLY and FYNNEI. This CDR3 is CASSEGTGRGPQHF. The DNA of the CDR3 is TGTGCCAGCAGTGAGGGGACAGGCCGGGGGCCCCAGCATTTT. The full variable domain, rest sourced from reference TRBV2 and TRBJ1-5, is EPEVTQTPSHQVTQMGQEVILRCVPISNHLYFYWYRQILGQKVEFLVSFYNNEISEKSEIFDDQFSVERPDGSNFTLKIRSTKLEDSAMYFCASSEGTGRGPQHFGDGTRLSIL.

The DNA for the CDR3 is TGTGCCAGCAGCCCACGTCCCCAGGGAGATACGCAGTATTTT. Translation: CASSPRPQGDTQYF. J is TRBJ2-3 and V is TRBV7-6; D possibly corresponds to TRBD1 (5 bases). Germline V lookup: CDR1 SGHVS, CDR2 FNYEAQ. There are 14 residues in the CDR3. V lost 5 bases and J lost 5, with 14 bases in between.

The chain joins TRBV25-1 to TRBJ1-6, with D tentatively TRBD1 (6 bases). The V and J ends lost 4 bases and 10 bases respectively, with 11 bases between them. CDR3 length: 13 amino acids. Germline V gene sequence: CDR1 MGHDK, CDR2 SYGVNS. DNA for the CDR3: TGTGCCAGCAGTGGAGTAACAGGGTCACCCCTCCACTTT. Translated: CASSGVTGSPLHF.

The chain is built from TRBV28 and TRBJ2-1; possible D gene TRBD1, 6 bases. The germline V gene encodes CDR1 MDHEN and CDR2 SYDVKM. There are 14 residues in the CDR3. Trimming removed 6 bases at V and 4 bases at J, with 13 bases between. The chain's CDR3 is CASRNRDIYNEQFF. CDR3 DNA sequence: TGTGCCAGCAGGAATCGGGACATATACAATGAGCAGTTCTTC.

This clonotype turned up a few times. This chain connects TRBV11-2 to TRBJ1-2; 7 bases line up with TRBD1. Trimming cost V 4 bases and J 2 bases; bases outside gene matches: 10. Per the germline V gene, CDR1 is SGHAT and CDR2 is FQNNGV. CDR3 length equals 16 residues. Here the CDR3 DNA reads TGTGCCAGCAGCTCGATACCCAGGGGGTTAAACTATGGCTACACCTTC. Translated: CASSSIPRGLNYGYTF.

Only a few counts were recorded for this clonotype. The rearrangement links TRBV5-5 to TRBJ2-7; 8 nucleotides align to TRBD1. Trimming at V came to 5 bases and at J to 5 bases, leaving 9 bases not matched to a gene. The CDR3 extends over 14 amino acids. Germline CDR1 reads SGHKS; CDR2 reads YYEKEE (reference sequence). CDR3: CASRETGGVDEQYF. The CDR3 bases are TGTGCCAGCAGAGAAACAGGGGGAGTCGACGAGCAGTACTTC.

The rearrangement uses TRBV4-3 and TRBJ2-3; 9 nucleotides align to TRBD2. This CDR3 comprises 13 residues. Germline V gives CDR1 LGHNA, CDR2 YSLEER. The ends lost 2 bases at V and 6 bases at J; junction bases unmatched: 0. The CDR3 DNA follows: TGCGCCAGCAGCCAAAGCGGGGGGGATACGCAGTATTTT. This gives the protein CASSQSGGDTQYF.

This chain connects TRBV6-2 or TRBV6-3 to TRBJ2-3; TRBD2 matches 7 bases. The CDR3 length is 14 residues. Germline CDR1 reads MNHEY; CDR2 reads SVGEGT. V dropped 5 bases and J dropped 5; count of bases not matched to a gene: 7. CDR3 coding DNA: TGTGCCAGCAGTGCGGGGGTGGCCCGAGATACGCAGTATTTT. It encodes CASSAGVARDTQYF.

This clonotype has more than one count but fewer than ten. The chain employs TRBV29-1 and TRBJ2-3; 7 bases are shared with TRBD1. The CDR3 consists of 13 residues. With V trimmed by 6 bases and J by 0 bases, 3 bases remained unmatched. CDR1 is SQVTM and CDR2 is ANQGSEA in the germline V gene. The CDR3 DNA follows: TGCAGCGTGGGACAGCTTAGCACAGATACGCAGTATTTT. Its protein product is CSVGQLSTDTQYF.

Many counts were recorded for this clonotype. CDR3 in DNA: TGCAGTGCTAGAGATCGCGAGCGGGGCCAAGAGACCCAGTACTTC. This gives the protein CSARDRERGQETQYF. The chain couples TRBV20-1 to TRBJ2-5, with 7 bases fitting TRBD2. V lost 0 bases and J lost 1; bases outside the gene matches: 5. Germline lookup yields CDR1 DFQATT and CDR2 SNEGSKA (reference sequence). This CDR3 contains 15 residues.

In this sample, this clonotype turned up many times. The chain employs TRBV5-1 and TRBJ2-5; D may be TRBD2 (7 bases). Germline V gene lookup returns CDR1 SGHRS and CDR2 YFSETQ. Trimming removed 2 bases at V and 10 bases at J, with 21 bases between. The CDR3 covers 15 residues. In DNA form, the CDR3 reads TGCGCCAGCAGCTTCGCGGCGGGGGCCCAACGGGACCAGTACTTC. Its translation is CASSFAAGAQRDQYF.

This clonotype was seen at least ten times. The chain is built from TRBV15 and TRBJ2-5; TRBD1 agrees at 11 bases. The CDR3 has 15 residues. Trimming removed 4 bases from V and 4 bases from J; junction bases left unmatched: 5. CDR1 and CDR2 (germline): LNHNV, YYDKDF (reference sequence). The CDR3 loop is CATSKRTGGAETQYF. DNA of the CDR3: TGTGCCACCAGCAAGAGGACAGGGGGCGCAGAGACCCAGTACTTC.